The 18 T cell receptor beta chains below were found in one sample sequenced in a study of T cells after posttransplantation cyclophosphamide. TCRdb's copy holds only in-frame clones and misses some; the assay was immunoSEQ multiplex PCR. Of fewer than 15,000 clones in the sample, about 2% are singletons; the top ten hold about a sixth. A marrow graft followed busulfan-fludarabine conditioning, with cyclophosphamide on days +3 and +4. This material consisted of PBMCs, taken after allogeneic stem cell transplant with posttransplant cyclophosphamide. The origin of the receptors is a young adult male patient who received an allogeneic stem cell transplant from a related donor, was CMV-positive, and had no GVHD. Some T cells may arise from the graft donor.

The CDR3 sequence is CASSEAGGGKVETQYF. CDR3 nucleotide sequence: TGTGCCAGCAGTGAAGCTGGCGGGGGTAAGGTTGAGACCCAGTACTTC. V and J are TRBV6-1 and TRBJ2-5; 7 bases map to TRBD2. Unmatched junction bases numbered 9, after V lost 0 bases and J lost 5 bases. Per germline, CDR1 MNHNS and CDR2 SASEGT. There are 16 residues in the CDR3.

V is TRBV4-3 and J is TRBJ1-1; 8 bases are a match to TRBD1. CDR1 is LGHNA, CDR2 YSLEER, per germline. Trimming cost V 0 bases and J 5 bases; bases outside gene matches: 8. The CDR3 sequence is 16 residues long. This CDR3 reads CASSQDRGRLGTEAFF. CDR3 DNA: TGCGCCAGCAGCCAAGACAGGGGGCGCTTGGGGACTGAAGCTTTCTTT.

This chain joins TRBV4-2 and TRBJ1-2; 10 bases map to TRBD1. The CDR3 is 18 residues long. V was pared by 1 base and J by 2 bases, with 10 bases of the junction left unmatched. The germline CDR1 and CDR2 sequences are LGHNA and YNFKEQ. CDR3 residues: CASSQVWGDRGGNYGYTF. In nucleotides, the CDR3 is TGTGCCAGCAGCCAAGTCTGGGGGGACAGGGGAGGAAACTATGGCTACACCTTC.

Only a few counts were recorded for this clone. The chain is built from TRBV6-5 and TRBJ1-1, with 7 bases matching TRBD1. With 6 bases clipped from V and 4 bases from J, the junction kept 8 bases outside the gene matches. CDR3 size: 14 residues. In germline, CDR1 is MNHEY, CDR2 SVGAGI. CDR3 protein: CASRKLQGFTEAFF. The DNA for the CDR3 is TGTGCCAGCAGAAAACTACAGGGGTTCACTGAAGCTTTCTTT.

The J gene is TRBJ2-2, the V gene TRBV9; 10 nucleotides line up with TRBD1. The CDR3 runs to 18 residues. The ends lost 4 bases at V and 5 bases at J; junction bases unmatched: 14. Per germline, CDR1 SGDLS and CDR2 YYNGEE. CDR3: CASSYTPGPDRGTGELFF. Here the CDR3 DNA reads TGTGCCAGCAGCTATACACCGGGCCCGGACAGGGGGACCGGGGAGCTGTTTTTT. The variable domain in full, with the rest retrieved from reference TRBV9 and TRBJ2-2, is DSGVTQTPKHLITATGQRVTLRCSPRSGDLSVYWYQQSLDQGLQFLIQYYNGEERAKGNILERFSAQQFPDLHSELNLSSLELGDSALYFCASSYTPGPDRGTGELFFGEGSRLTVL.

This clone was recorded a few times. The chain links TRBV6-5 to TRBJ1-1, with D possibly matching TRBD1 (5 bases). Trimming removed 0 bases from V and 3 bases from J, with 8 bases in between. Germline V lookup: CDR1 MNHEY, CDR2 SVGAGI. The CDR3 is 14 residues long. CDR3 in DNA: TGTGCCAGCAGTTACTCAGGGGTCTACACTGAAGCTTTCTTT. Translation gives CASSYSGVYTEAFF.

This clone was picked up a small number of times. The chain employs TRBV27 and TRBJ2-1; D is ambiguous. Trimming removed 6 bases at V and 4 bases at J, with 19 bases between. This CDR3 spans 16 amino acids. Germline V CDR1 and CDR2: MNHEY, SMNVEV (reference sequence). CDR3 bases: TGTGCCAGCAGCCCTCCCTACAGCATGAGTTACAATGAGCAGTTCTTC. Its protein product is CASSPPYSMSYNEQFF.

V usage is TRBV6-5 and J usage is TRBJ1-2; D unresolved. The CDR3 runs 13 residues. Germline V gene sequence: CDR1 MNHEY, CDR2 SVGAGI. The germline V and J ends were trimmed by 6 bases and 4 bases, with 12 bases remaining between them. In DNA form, the CDR3 reads TGTGCCAGCAGCTCTCAAGGAGGCTATGGCTACACCTTC. Translation gives CASSSQGGYGYTF.

This clone turned up a few times. The chain employs TRBV7-2 and TRBJ2-4; 7 nucleotides align to TRBD1. This CDR3 spans 12 amino acids. Per the germline V gene, CDR1 is SGHTA and CDR2 is FQGNSA. The V gene end was trimmed by 2 bases and the J gene end by 15 bases; junction bases not matched to a gene: 7. CDR3 sequence: CASSLRGQPPYF. In nucleotides, the CDR3 is TGTGCCAGCAGCTTAAGGGGACAGCCTCCGTACTTC.

The chain joins TRBV19 to TRBJ1-2, with D possibly matching TRBD1 (5 bases). CDR1 is LNHDA and CDR2 is SQIVND in the germline V gene (reference sequence). V shed 7 bases and J shed 4 bases, with 13 bases lying between them. The CDR3 sequence is 13 residues long. The CDR3 loop reads CASTGQGSYGYTF. The CDR3 DNA follows: TGTGCCAGTACCGGTCAGGGTTCCTATGGCTACACCTTC.

The chain employs TRBV9 and TRBJ1-4; possible D gene TRBD1, 5 bases. Trimming pared 3 bases from V and 7 bases from J, leaving 22 bases between. Germline values: CDR1 SGDLS, CDR2 YYNGEE. This CDR3 spans 17 amino acids. The CDR3 DNA is TGTGCCAGCAGCGGGGGCCCTGGGAGGGGCTGGGGTGAAAAACTGTTTTTT. As protein: CASSGGPGRGWGEKLFF.

This clone was detected only a few times. The chain couples TRBV4-2 to TRBJ2-3, with 10 bases lining up with TRBD2. V trimming: 0 bases; J trimming: 5 bases; junction bases outside the gene matches: 8. The CDR3 is 17 residues long. CDR1 is LGHNA and CDR2 is YNFKEQ in the germline V gene. The CDR3 loop is CASSQDAAGGHGDTQYF. The DNA of the CDR3 is TGTGCCAGCAGCCAAGATGCAGCGGGGGGGCACGGAGATACGCAGTATTTT.

The table lists this clone with a few counts. The chain couples TRBV7-9 to TRBJ2-1; 12 bases are a match to TRBD2. CDR1 and CDR2 from the germline V gene are SEHNR and FQNEAQ (reference sequence). Unmatched junction bases numbered 3, after V lost 4 bases and J lost 5 bases. The CDR3 is 15 residues long. The CDR3 loop is CASSSLAGGDNEQFF. In nucleotides, the CDR3 is TGTGCCAGCAGCTCTCTAGCGGGGGGGGACAATGAGCAGTTCTTC. The full variable domain, rest sourced from reference TRBV7-9 and TRBJ2-1, is DTGVSQNPRHKITKRGQNVTFRCDPISEHNRLYWYRQTLGQGPEFLTYFQNEAQLEKSRLLSDRFSAERPKGSFSTLEIQRTEQGDSAMYLCASSSLAGGDNEQFFGPGTRLTVL.

The genes are TRBV10-2 and TRBJ1-1, with D possibly being TRBD1 (5 bases). V lost 3 bases to trimming and J lost 10 bases, with 15 bases between them. Germline assignment: CDR1 WSHSY and CDR2 SAAADI. The length of the CDR3 is 13 residues. As DNA, the CDR3 is TGCGCCAGCAGTGAAAGGGGCTCTTTACGAGCTTTCTTT. It encodes CASSERGSLRAFF.

This clone was seen a few times. The V call is TRBV7-9, the J call TRBJ1-1, with D unresolved. The V end was cut by 7 bases, the J end by 5 bases, with 11 bases between. Germline V gene data show CDR1 as SEHNR and CDR2 as FQNEAQ (reference sequence). The CDR3 is 12 residues long. DNA of the CDR3: TGTGCCAGCACTTCGGGTTGGACTGAAGCTTTCTTT. Protein sequence: CASTSGWTEAFF.

This clone has only a few counts. The CDR3: CASSYLPWGGGNEQYF. CDR3 nucleotide sequence: TGTGCCAGCAGTTACCTCCCTTGGGGGGGAGGTAACGAGCAGTACTTC. V and J are TRBV6-5 and TRBJ2-7; TRBD2 aligns across 7 bases. Germline CDR1 and CDR2: MNHEY and SVGAGI. The junction had 12 bases not matched to a gene; V was cut back by 2 bases and J by 5 bases. The CDR3 is 16 residues long.

The genes are TRBV21-1 and TRBJ1-3; TRBD1, as called in the table, went unchecked against the DNA. TRBV21-1 is an annotated pseudogene. This CDR3 region has 13 residues. CDR3 region: CASPGTAKNTIYF. The CDR3 region has the DNA TGTGCTTCTCCCGGGACAGCTAAGAACACCATATATTTT.

The chain joins TRBV29-1 to TRBJ2-7; 8 nucleotides match TRBD1. Germline lookup yields CDR1 SQVTM and CDR2 ANQGSEA. Trimming took 7 bases from V and 3 from J; bases not matched to a gene: 5. The CDR3 is 12 amino acids. The CDR3: CSASDRGYEQYF. The CDR3 bases are TGCAGCGCCTCCGACAGGGGCTACGAGCAGTACTTC.